This T cell receptor (beta chain) was documented in a study of cytomegalovirus exposure and HLA in healthy donors. Study-wide results and limits: In a later analysis, most CMV-associated TCR beta chains appeared HLA-restricted.

PCR was performed using 60 Vbeta and 13 Jbeta primers. The protocol was immunoSEQ multiplex PCR, while the TCRdb copy is restricted to in-frame clones and leaves out a portion. This table holds 150,000 to 200,000 clones, roughly three quarters found once. Of note for this clone: The antigen is undetermined.

Germline V gene sequence: CDR1 SQVTM, CDR2 ANQGSEA. The CDR3 extends over 15 amino acids. Trimming removed 6 bases at V and 3 bases at J, with 20 bases between. This receptor was identified in a woman aged 45-65 years in good health and CMV-seropositive. The chain couples TRBV29-1 to TRBJ1-2; D unresolved. Sequencing was carried out using PBMCs. The CDR3: CSVVELEKRDYGYTF. The CDR3 DNA is TGCAGCGTCGTCGAGTTGGAGAAGAGGGACTATGGCTACACCTTC.